The clone carrying this T cell receptor beta chain was detected once. This entry belongs to a study of blood T cell repertoires in COVID-19. Study-level background: Samples taken during acute and convalescent COVID-19 were collected in the United States, Italy and Spain. PBMCs, B-cell-depleted T cells, or T cells were the source of the cDNA or gDNA that made up the material.

In the authors' methods: From reference gene primer amplification, estimates of nucleated cell counts were derived. Profiled with immunoSEQ multiplex PCR; TCRdb holds only in-frame clones, not every one. D and trimming were read from the DNA, whereas the V and J calls and clone size are those reported in that table. The repertoire includes around 250,000 clones, nearly 90% of them detected once, and around 1.9% sits in the top ten. The V and J ends lost 4 bases and 4 bases, in that order; junction bases with no gene match: 15. CDR1 and CDR2 from the germline V gene are MNHEY and SVGEGT. CDR3 length: 18 residues. Seattle patients were enrolled while actively infected and followed longitudinally.

The sequencing sample was made of peripheral blood. The chain has TRBV6-2 or TRBV6-3 and TRBJ1-4; the match to TRBD1 covers 7 bases. The TCR sequence derives from an older woman with COVID-19, enrolled during active disease. The CDR3 sequence is CASSSPEQGSQINEKLFF. The CDR3 nucleotides are TGTGCCAGCAGTTCCCCGGAACAGGGGTCCCAAATTAATGAAAAACTGTTTTTT.